The present entry profiles one T cell receptor (beta chain) with its context. Its target is not known. One junction end does not reproduce the germline sequence, and a read error may be involved. The record originates from a study of blood T cells in healthy people across ages. Then a second PCR, running roughly 6 to 11 cycles, was carried out with a sample-barcoded 5' primer and a J-beta primer mix. TCRdb passed the 5' RACE reads through MiXCR, listing each CDR3 protein once. Among approximately 940,000 distinct CDR3 sequences, around 48% were seen once, and the ten largest hold roughly 13%. General study findings and limits: Both naive CD4+ cell counts and diversity were greater in long-lived donors than in aged donors. Estimated diversity across one million T cells was deemed an underestimate.

Per germline, CDR1 MNHEY and CDR2 SVGAGI. This CDR3 has 12 amino acids. V gene TRBV6-5 combines with J gene TRBJ2-7; no reliable D call. The sequence was obtained from a man between 25 and 39 years old in good health. What was sequenced was blood. The CDR3 bases are TGTGCCAGCAGTGGTTCGTCCTGCGAGCAGTACTTC. It yields the protein CASSGSSCEQYF.